This T cell receptor beta chain derives from a study of Ad26.COV2.S vaccination and SARS-CoV-2 variants. This CDR3 is built from 16 residues. Trimming cost V 2 bases and J 12 bases, with 23 bases left between them. Germline V lookup: CDR1 MNHEY, CDR2 SVGAGI. Only in-frame clones appear in the TCRdb table, and some are missing; sequencing was by immunoSEQ multiplex PCR. The sample consists of 440,000 or so clones, roughly 87% of them appearing once. Treatment here: 15 to 20 received Ad26.COV2.S at low or high dose, single or two shots; roughly five received placebo; per-sample allocation not given. The samples date from day 63 after the first vaccine or placebo injection.

The TCR sequence derives from a person between 18 and 59 years old who received the Ad26.COV2.S COVID-19 vaccine or a placebo. The chain carries TRBV6-5 and TRBJ2-1; D is undetermined. The sample here was peripheral blood, taken in a trial of Ad26.COV2.S vaccine versus placebo. CDR3 DNA: TGTGCCAGCAGTTACCCCACCGGAAGGCAGGCCAAGGGGCAGTTCTTC. Its protein is CASSYPTGRQAKGQFF.